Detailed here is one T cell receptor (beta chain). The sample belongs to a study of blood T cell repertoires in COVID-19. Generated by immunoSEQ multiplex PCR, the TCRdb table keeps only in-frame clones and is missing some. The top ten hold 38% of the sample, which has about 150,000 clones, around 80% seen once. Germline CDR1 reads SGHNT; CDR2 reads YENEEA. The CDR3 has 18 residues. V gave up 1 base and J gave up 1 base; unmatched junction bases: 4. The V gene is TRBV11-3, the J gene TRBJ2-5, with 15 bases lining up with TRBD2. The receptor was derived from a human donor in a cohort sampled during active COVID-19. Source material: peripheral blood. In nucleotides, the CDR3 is TGTGCCAGCAGCTTAGTCCCGGGACTAGCGGGGGGCCAAGAGACCCAGTACTTC. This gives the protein CASSLVPGLAGGQETQYF. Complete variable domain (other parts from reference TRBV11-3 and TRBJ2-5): EAGVVQSPRYKIIEKKQPVAFWCNPISGHNTLYWYLQNLGQGPELLIRYENEEAVDDSQLPKDRFSAERLKGVDSTLKIQPAELGDSAVYLCASSLVPGLAGGQETQYFGPGTRLLVL.